This T cell receptor (beta chain) was captured in a study of blood T cells in healthy people across ages. Study-level findings and limits: It was held that diversity estimates obtained from one million T cells represented underestimates. It was found that TCR beta diversity correlated strongly with the percentage of naive T cells. Possibly, changes in expanded clonotypes were confounded because donor CMV status was unknown.

Trimming left V 11 bases short and J 5 bases short, with 13 bases between. CDR3 length equals 12 residues. Germline assignment: CDR1 MDHEN and CDR2 SYDVKM. Donors were healthy Caucasian individuals from Russia aged about 6 to 90. This clonotype showed up just a few times. Its antigen is not identified. Together with a sample-barcoded 5' primer, a J-beta primer mix was included in a second PCR lasting about 7 to 11 cycles. TCRdb reprocessed the 5' RACE reads via MiXCR and lists one record per CDR3 protein. The data hold some 1,800,000 distinct CDR3 sequences, with approximately 40% observed a single time.

The sample was blood. The gene calls are TRBV28 and TRBJ2-1, with D hard to call. This TCR derives from a human donor in good health. CDR3 in amino acids: CACLSDHNEQFF. CDR3 bases: TGTGCCTGCCTGAGTGATCACAATGAGCAGTTCTTC.